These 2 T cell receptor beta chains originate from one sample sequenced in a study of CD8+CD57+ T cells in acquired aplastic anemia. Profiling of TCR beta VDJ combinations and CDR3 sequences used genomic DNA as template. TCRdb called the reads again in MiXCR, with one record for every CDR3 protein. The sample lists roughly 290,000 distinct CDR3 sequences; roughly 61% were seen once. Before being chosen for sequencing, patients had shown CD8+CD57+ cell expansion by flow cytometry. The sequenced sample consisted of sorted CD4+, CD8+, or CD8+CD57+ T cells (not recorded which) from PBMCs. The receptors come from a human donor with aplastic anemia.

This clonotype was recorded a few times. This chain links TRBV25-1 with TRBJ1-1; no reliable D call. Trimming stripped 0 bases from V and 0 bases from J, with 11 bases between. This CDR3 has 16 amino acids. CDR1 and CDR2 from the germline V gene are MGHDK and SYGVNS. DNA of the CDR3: TGTGCCAGCAGTGAATATCGGGCAGGTATGAACACTGAAGCTTTCTTT. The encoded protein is CASSEYRAGMNTEAFF.

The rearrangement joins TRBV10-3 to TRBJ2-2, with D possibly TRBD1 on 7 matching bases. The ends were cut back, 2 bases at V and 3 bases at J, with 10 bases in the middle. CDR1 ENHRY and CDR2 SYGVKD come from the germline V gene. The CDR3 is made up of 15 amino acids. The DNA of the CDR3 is TGTGCCATCAGTGAGATCAGGGGGGACACCGGGGAGCTGTTTTTT. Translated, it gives CAISEIRGDTGELFF.